The 25 T cell receptor beta chains below were found in one sample sequenced in a study of beta chain features in type 1 diabetes. Since all of the isolated RNA was reverse transcribed, expressed TCRB transcripts were what got sequenced. The method was immunoSEQ multiplex PCR; TCRdb's version includes in-frame clones alone and lacks a portion of them. The sample shows fewer than 400,000 clones, 7.5% to 9% of them seen only once. The specimen was central memory CD4+ T cells from blood. The source is a woman between 18 and 29 years old in good health.

This clone has more than one count but fewer than ten. J is TRBJ2-7 and V is TRBV2; D could derive from TRBD1 or TRBD2 (5 bases each). CDR1 and CDR2 from the germline V gene are SNHLY and FYNNEI. V shed 7 bases and J shed 6 bases, with 16 bases lying between them. The CDR3 is made up of 13 amino acids. The CDR3 reads CASKQGTGSEQYF. The CDR3 nucleotides read TGTGCCAGCAAACAAGGGACGGGGTCCGAGCAGTACTTC.

The sample holds many counts of this clone. The V and J genes are TRBV27 and TRBJ2-2, with 7 bases aligning to TRBD1. V shed 5 bases and J 7 bases; nucleotides not matched to a gene: 10. The length of the CDR3 is 15 residues. Looked up from germline, CDR1 is MNHEY and CDR2 is SMNVEV (reference sequence). The CDR3 here is CASSPLRQGGGELFF. The CDR3 nucleotides are TGTGCCAGCAGTCCCCTGCGACAGGGCGGCGGGGAGCTGTTTTTT.

The chain couples TRBV2 to TRBJ1-5, with D perhaps TRBD1 (6 bases). Germline values: CDR1 SNHLY, CDR2 FYNNEI. V lost 4 bases to trimming and J lost 5 bases, with 9 bases between them. The CDR3 totals 13 residues. The DNA of the CDR3 is TGTGCCAGCAGTGGGACAGTTTATCAGCCCCAGCATTTT. This gives the protein CASSGTVYQPQHF.

The chain carries TRBV10-3 and TRBJ2-7; 10 bases agree with TRBD2. With 4 bases clipped from V and 6 bases from J, the junction kept 9 bases outside the gene matches. CDR3 size: 15 residues. In germline, CDR1 is ENHRY, CDR2 SYGVKD. The CDR3 sequence is CAISVGLAGVSEQYF. The CDR3 nucleotides are TGTGCCATCAGTGTAGGGCTAGCGGGAGTATCCGAGCAGTACTTC.

About this clone: Sequence at one end of the junction differs from germline and may be a read error. The V gene is TRBV10-3, the J gene TRBJ1-5, with TRBD1 as a possible D gene (5 bases). Germline values: CDR1 ENHRY, CDR2 SYGVKD. The CDR3 extends over 14 amino acids. The CDR3: CAIRGRGNDQTQHF. For the CDR3, the DNA is TGTGCCATCAGGGGACGGGGAAATGATCAGACCCAGCATTTT.

The chain joins TRBV5-8 to TRBJ1-5, with TRBD1 as a possible D gene (5 bases). From germline, CDR1 is SGHTS and CDR2 YDEGEE. This CDR3 is built from 18 residues. With 2 bases removed from V and 6 bases from J, the gap between germline ends came to 24 bases. CDR3 residues: CASSFGFAQGRKGQPQHF. For the CDR3, the DNA is TGTGCCAGCAGCTTTGGGTTTGCGCAGGGTCGTAAGGGTCAGCCCCAGCATTTT.

This clone was counted a few times. The CDR3 bases are TGTGCCAGCAGTGATTTGGCCATCTTCTACGAGCAGTACTTC. Its protein product is CASSDLAIFYEQYF. V usage is TRBV2 and J usage is TRBJ2-7; D is unclear. This CDR3 comprises 14 residues. Germline CDR1 SNHLY, CDR2 FYNNEI. Trimming took 3 bases from V and 3 from J, leaving 12 bases between them.

J is TRBJ1-2 and V is TRBV6-5; 10 nucleotides agree with TRBD1. Unmatched junction bases numbered 3, after V lost 4 bases and J lost 7 bases. CDR1 MNHEY and CDR2 SVGAGI come from the germline V gene. The CDR3 extends over 13 amino acids. The CDR3 reads CASSWDRGRGYTF. The CDR3 coding sequence is TGTGCCAGCAGTTGGGACAGGGGACGTGGCTACACCTTC.

The rearrangement links TRBV7-8 to TRBJ1-5; possible D gene TRBD1, 5 bases. V was shortened by 2 bases and J by 1 base, with 9 bases between the two germline ends. Germline lookup yields CDR1 SGHVS and CDR2 FQNEAQ. The CDR3 length is 15 residues. CDR3 in amino acids: CASSLNPGSNQPQHF. As DNA, the CDR3 is TGTGCCAGCAGCTTAAATCCAGGGAGCAATCAGCCCCAGCATTTT.

This clone was detected a few times. In DNA, the CDR3 is TGTGCCAGCAGCTTAGATCCCCCAGCCCGGGGGGCAGATACGCAGTATTTT. Translated: CASSLDPPARGADTQYF. J is TRBJ2-3 and V is TRBV11-2; 7 bases map to TRBD2. CDR1 is SGHAT, CDR2 FQNNGV, per germline. This CDR3 comprises 17 residues. The J segment lost 4 bases and the V segment lost 0 bases, leaving 10 bases of the junction unmatched. Full variable domain (outside the CDR3, taken from reference TRBV11-2 and TRBJ2-3): EAGVAQSPRYKIIEKRQSVAFWCNPISGHATLYWYQQILGQGPKLLIQFQNNGVVDDSQLPKDRFSAERLKGVDSTLKIQPAKLEDSAVYLCASSLDPPARGADTQYFGPGTRLTVL.

In its sample, this clone was seen a few times. The V and J genes are TRBV19 and TRBJ1-1; 10 positions agree with TRBD1. J was trimmed by 5 bases and V by 5 bases; bases with no gene match: 11. Germline CDR1 is LNHDA and CDR2 is SQIVND (reference sequence). This CDR3 has 16 residues. CDR3 residues: CASSSRTGTGVTEAFF. The CDR3, as DNA: TGTGCCAGTAGTTCCCGGACTGGGACAGGGGTTACTGAAGCTTTCTTT.

There are many counts of this clone. Different DNA sequences within this sample yield the same CDR3. The chain recombines TRBV18 with TRBJ2-1; 8 positions agree with TRBD1. Trimming removed 6 bases from V and 10 bases from J; junction bases left unmatched: 5. The CDR3 has 12 residues. The germline V gene encodes CDR1 KGHSH and CDR2 LQKENI. In DNA form, the CDR3 reads TGTGCCAGCTCCCCCGGGACAGGAGAGCAGTTCTTC. Translation gives CASSPGTGEQFF.

The CDR3 nucleotides read TGTGCCAGCAGCCAAGAGGCGGGAGGGACAGATACGCAGTATTTT. Translating it yields CASSQEAGGTDTQYF. The chain has TRBV4-2 and TRBJ2-3; 9 nucleotides align to TRBD2. The CDR3 consists of 15 residues. Germline V gene sequence: CDR1 LGHNA, CDR2 YNFKEQ. V trimming: 0 bases; J trimming: 3 bases; junction bases outside the gene matches: 1.

V gene TRBV6-5 combines with J gene TRBJ1-2; D gene unclear. From germline, CDR1 is MNHEY and CDR2 SVGAGI. The germline V and J ends were trimmed by 7 bases and 5 bases, with 11 bases remaining between them. CDR3 length: 12 amino acids. The CDR3 loop reads CASTQAEYGYTF. DNA of the CDR3: TGTGCCAGCACCCAAGCGGAGTATGGCTACACCTTC.

This clone was seen more than once but under ten times. The CDR3: CASSLGQFNQPQHF. The CDR3 region has the DNA TGTGCCAGCAGCTTAGGACAGTTCAATCAGCCCCAGCATTTT. The chain recombines TRBV7-8 with TRBJ1-5; tentative D call: TRBD1 (5 bases). Germline CDR1 reads SGHVS; CDR2 reads FQNEAQ. The CDR3 spans 14 residues. Trimming left V 1 base short and J 3 bases short, with 7 bases between. Together with reference TRBV7-8 and TRBJ1-5, the CDR3 gives the full variable domain: GAGVSQSPRYKVAKRGQDVALRCDPISGHVSLFWYQQALGQGPEFLTYFQNEAQLDKSGLPSDRFFAERPEGSVSTLKIQRTQQEDSAVYLCASSLGQFNQPQHFGDGTRLSIL.

The chain has TRBV7-2 and TRBJ1-5; no firm D call. V was cut by 6 bases and J by 1 base, with 7 bases left in between. Germline V gene sequence: CDR1 SGHTA, CDR2 FQGNSA. This CDR3 spans 13 amino acids. In DNA, the CDR3 is TGTGCCAGCAGTCCCTACAGCAATCAGCCCCAGCATTTT. Translation: CASSPYSNQPQHF.

This clone was observed many times. The rearrangement joins TRBV20-1 to TRBJ2-1; D is undetermined. Trimming stripped 4 bases from V and 9 bases from J, with 10 bases between. From germline, CDR1 is DFQATT and CDR2 SNEGSKA (reference sequence). The CDR3 consists of 11 residues. CDR3 region: CSAIGSREQFF. CDR3 nucleotides: TGCAGTGCTATCGGGTCGCGTGAGCAGTTCTTC.

The V and J genes are TRBV5-4 and TRBJ2-1; 8 bases agree with TRBD1. CDR3 length: 16 residues. The ends lost 4 bases at V and 6 bases at J; junction bases unmatched: 12. The V gene's germline CDR1 is SGHNT and CDR2 YYREEE (reference sequence). The chain's CDR3 is CASSPGWQGAGNEQFF. In nucleotides, the CDR3 is TGTGCCAGCAGCCCGGGGTGGCAGGGGGCAGGCAATGAGCAGTTCTTC.

This clone was counted a single time. V and J are TRBV25-1 and TRBJ2-6; D unclear. Germline-derived CDR1 and CDR2 are MGHDK and SYGVNS. Trimming shortened V by 8 bases and J by 2 bases, and 7 bases separated the two germline ends. The CDR3 sequence is 13 residues long. The CDR3 loop reads CASGVTGANVLTF. The CDR3 nucleotides are TGTGCCAGCGGGGTAACTGGGGCCAACGTCCTGACTTTC.

The genes are TRBV7-6 and TRBJ2-5; no clear D gene. The CDR3 has 13 amino acids. Trimming stripped 5 bases from V and 2 bases from J, with 9 bases between. CDR1 is SGHVS and CDR2 is FNYEAQ in the germline V gene. The CDR3 sequence is CASSQRAQETQYF. CDR3 coding DNA: TGTGCCAGCAGCCAACGAGCACAAGAGACCCAGTACTTC.

Only a few counts were recorded for this clone. This chain connects TRBV7-3 to TRBJ2-1, with 7 nucleotides matching TRBD2. The germline V gene encodes CDR1 SGHTA and CDR2 FQGTGA. Trimming took 5 bases from V and 10 from J; bases not matched to a gene: 17. This CDR3 has 16 amino acids. This CDR3 reads CASSRGSGGSWEEQFF. For the CDR3, the DNA is TGTGCCAGCAGCCGAGGGTCCGGCGGGAGTTGGGAAGAGCAGTTCTTC. Full variable domain (remainder filled in from reference TRBV7-3 and TRBJ2-1): GAGVSQTPSNKVTEKGKYVELRCDPISGHTALYWYRQSLGQGPEFLIYFQGTGAADDSGLPNDRFFAVRPEGSVSTLKIQRTERGDSAVYLCASSRGSGGSWEEQFFGPGTRLTVL.

The chain employs TRBV19 and TRBJ2-2; D not certain. The germline CDR1 and CDR2 sequences are LNHDA and SQIVND (reference sequence). The CDR3 length is 14 residues. The V and J ends lost 5 bases and 3 bases respectively, with 10 bases between them. CDR3 amino acids: CASSELFDTGELFF. Written as DNA, the CDR3 is TGTGCCAGTAGTGAACTCTTTGACACCGGGGAGCTGTTTTTT.

This clone was observed at least ten times. This chain links TRBV18 with TRBJ2-1; 7 nucleotides match TRBD2. V lost 2 bases and J lost 6; bases outside the gene matches: 7. Germline V gene sequence: CDR1 KGHSH, CDR2 LQKENI. There are 15 residues in the CDR3. Here the CDR3 reads CASSPWAGVGNEQFF. The CDR3 nucleotides are TGTGCCAGCTCACCATGGGCGGGAGTAGGCAATGAGCAGTTCTTC.

This clone came up a few times. The rearrangement joins TRBV7-2 to TRBJ2-7, with 10 bases aligning to TRBD1. V was pared by 3 bases and J by 3 bases, with 5 bases of the junction left unmatched. CDR1 SGHTA and CDR2 FQGNSA come from the germline V gene. The CDR3 has 15 residues. The DNA for the CDR3 is TGTGCCAGCAGCTTCTCCGGGACAGGGGACTACGAGCAGTACTTC. Translation gives CASSFSGTGDYEQYF.

This clone was counted between two and nine times. The V and J genes are TRBV10-3 and TRBJ1-1, with D tentatively TRBD1 (6 bases). Germline V gives CDR1 ENHRY, CDR2 SYGVKD. The CDR3 consists of 14 residues. The germline V and J ends were trimmed by 8 bases and 0 bases, with 13 bases remaining between them. DNA for the CDR3: TGTGCCATCGGCGAACAGGGCCTGAACACTGAAGCTTTCTTT. Translation gives CAIGEQGLNTEAFF.